This TCR beta chain was recorded in a study of blood T cell repertoires in COVID-19. The table came from immunoSEQ multiplex PCR; TCRdb's copy has only in-frame clones and leaves some out. In the table there are around 320,000 clones, roughly 90% of which are singletons. This clone has just one count. This receptor was taken from a man aged 18 to 29 with active or convalescent COVID-19. The sequenced sample consisted of peripheral blood.

Written as DNA, the CDR3 is TGTGCCAGTAGTTCGGGACTAGCGGGAGGACGGGAGCAGTACTTC. Translated, it gives CASSSGLAGGREQYF. The chain recombines TRBV19 with TRBJ2-7; the match to TRBD2 covers 15 bases. The CDR3 is 15 residues long. The germline V gene encodes CDR1 LNHDA and CDR2 SQIVND (reference sequence). V gave up 5 bases and J gave up 7 bases; unmatched junction bases: 6.